Shown below are 12 T cell receptor beta chains from a single sample sequenced in a study of T cell changes during pregnancy in multiple sclerosis. Here immunoSEQ multiplex PCR was the method, and the copy in TCRdb shows in-frame clones only, minus some. The table includes over 45,000 clones, around 90% detected once. The material sequenced was peripheral blood, taken in the first trimester of pregnancy. These receptors were taken from a female donor in good health, enrolled as a control in a pregnancy study.

The DNA for the CDR3 is TGTGCCAGCAGTCCCGCACAAACAGGAAACACCATATATTTT. Protein: CASSPAQTGNTIYF. The rearrangement uses TRBV28 and TRBJ1-3; D is uncertain. V was trimmed by 5 bases and J by 4 bases, leaving 12 bases between them. The CDR3 runs 14 residues. Germline V gives CDR1 MDHEN, CDR2 SYDVKM.

The chain has TRBV2 and TRBJ2-1, with TRBD1 matching 9 bases. CDR3 length: 14 residues. V shed 5 bases, J shed 4 bases, and the junction held 3 bases outside the gene matches. CDR1 and CDR2 from the germline V gene are SNHLY and FYNNEI. The CDR3, as DNA: TGTGCCAGCAGTTCCGGGACAGGGTACAATGAGCAGTTCTTC. This sequence encodes CASSSGTGYNEQFF.

This chain connects TRBV5-1 to TRBJ2-3, with 8 positions matching TRBD1. The length of the CDR3 is 14 residues. Germline lookup yields CDR1 SGHRS and CDR2 YFSETQ. After removal of 4 bases from V and 2 bases from J, the junction contained 3 bases not matched to a gene. The CDR3 region has the DNA TGCGCCAGCAGCCCGGGACAGGACACAGATACGCAGTATTTT. Translating gives CASSPGQDTDTQYF.

CDR3 bases: TGTGCCAGCAGCTTCCAGGAGGGGGCCCGGGGTGAGCAGTTCTTC. Protein: CASSFQEGARGEQFF. The chain uses TRBV7-9 and TRBJ2-1; maybe TRBD1 (7 bases). The CDR3 spans 15 residues. CDR1 is SEHNR and CDR2 is FQNEAQ in the germline V gene (reference sequence). Trimming took 3 bases from V and 9 from J, leaving 18 bases between them.

This rearrangement joins TRBV10-3 to TRBJ1-6; 9 bases fit TRBD1. This CDR3 is 14 amino acids long. V lost 6 bases to trimming and J lost 9 bases; unmatched junction nucleotides: 6. Per germline, CDR1 ENHRY and CDR2 SYGVKD. In nucleotides, the CDR3 is TGTGCCATCAGCGAGGGGGACAGGGCTTCACCCCTCCACTTT. Protein product: CAISEGDRASPLHF.

V is TRBV7-2 and J is TRBJ1-2; no definite D call. The CDR3 contains 13 residues. Deletions cut 3 bases from V and 4 bases from J, with 9 bases between. The germline V gene has CDR1 SGHTA and CDR2 FQGNSA. The CDR3 DNA reads as TGTGCCAGCAGCTTCGGGAGCTTCTATGGCTACACCTTC. Its protein product is CASSFGSFYGYTF.

The chain recombines TRBV11-2 with TRBJ1-1; TRBD1 matches at 11 bases. The CDR3 runs to 15 residues. Trimming removed 6 bases from V and 5 bases from J; junction bases left unmatched: 8. CDR1 and CDR2 (germline): SGHAT, FQNNGV. The CDR3 loop is CASRLTGTGGTEAFF. In DNA form, the CDR3 reads TGTGCCAGCAGATTGACCGGGACAGGGGGGACTGAAGCTTTCTTT. The variable domain in full, with the rest retrieved from reference TRBV11-2 and TRBJ1-1, is EAGVAQSPRYKIIEKRQSVAFWCNPISGHATLYWYQQILGQGPKLLIQFQNNGVVDDSQLPKDRFSAERLKGVDSTLKIQPAKLEDSAVYLCASRLTGTGGTEAFFGQGTRLTVV.

J is TRBJ2-1 and V is TRBV9; D might be TRBD2 (5 bases). The V gene's germline CDR1 is SGDLS and CDR2 YYNGEE. This CDR3 spans 12 amino acids. V was pared by 4 bases and J by 9 bases, with 11 bases between. As DNA, the CDR3 is TGTGCCAGCAGCCCATATGGAGGTGAGCAGTTCTTC. It translates to CASSPYGGEQFF. Full variable domain (outside the CDR3, taken from reference TRBV9 and TRBJ2-1): DSGVTQTPKHLITATGQRVTLRCSPRSGDLSVYWYQQSLDQGLQFLIQYYNGEERAKGNILERFSAQQFPDLHSELNLSSLELGDSALYFCASSPYGGEQFFGPGTRLTVL.

The V call is TRBV19, the J call TRBJ2-1; 13 bases align to TRBD2. Losses at the gene ends were 5 bases for V and 4 bases for J; bases not matched to a gene: 11. The length of the CDR3 is 18 residues. Per germline, CDR1 LNHDA and CDR2 SQIVND (reference sequence). CDR3 DNA sequence: TGTGCCAGTAGTGAATCGGCCCCGGGACTAGCGGGGTACAATGAGCAGTTCTTC. Its protein is CASSESAPGLAGYNEQFF. Looking up the rest from reference TRBV19 and TRBJ2-1 gives the full variable domain: DGGITQSPKYLFRKEGQNVTLSCEQNLNHDAMYWYRQDPGQGLRLIYYSQIVNDFQKGDIAEGYSVSREKKESFPLTVTSAQKNPTAFYLCASSESAPGLAGYNEQFFGPGTRLTVL.

V gene TRBV7-8 combines with J gene TRBJ2-2; D possibly corresponds to TRBD1 (6 bases). The V and J ends lost 4 bases and 4 bases respectively, with 13 bases between them. Looked up from germline, CDR1 is SGHVS and CDR2 is FQNEAQ. The CDR3 runs 15 residues. CDR3 DNA sequence: TGTGCCAGCAGCTCTCGCACAGGGCGCACCGGGGAGCTGTTTTTT. It encodes CASSSRTGRTGELFF.

This clone was counted between two and nine times. V gene TRBV5-1 combines with J gene TRBJ1-1, with a tentative D call TRBD1 (5 bases). Deletions cut 3 bases from V and 5 bases from J, with 8 bases between. CDR3 length equals 12 residues. The germline V gene encodes CDR1 SGHRS and CDR2 YFSETQ. The CDR3 spells CASSSGVTEAFF. CDR3 DNA: TGCGCCAGCAGCTCGGGGGTTACTGAAGCTTTCTTT.

This chain joins TRBV6-5 and TRBJ1-2; 7 bases agree with TRBD1. V lost 7 bases, J lost 4 bases, and 3 bases stayed unmatched. Germline values: CDR1 MNHEY, CDR2 SVGAGI. The CDR3 loop spans 12 amino acids. The CDR3 spells CASKGGGYGYTF. As DNA, the CDR3 is TGTGCCAGCAAAGGGGGCGGCTATGGCTACACCTTC.